This record concerns one TCR beta chain sequence. The antigen is not known. Clones were sequenced by immunoSEQ multiplex PCR, and TCRdb holds only the in-frame ones, with some missing. Of approximately 13,000 clones in the sample, approximately 85% were seen once. The source of the sample is a study of chemoradiotherapy in HPV16-positive cancers. Study-level points and caveats: During treatment, candidate HPV-specific clones and E7-related motifs expanded in tumor. HPV-specific T cells were functionally defined from only a couple of HPV16-positive patients.

The CDR3 has 16 amino acids. Germline CDR1 SGHDN, CDR2 FVKESK. Deletions cut 4 bases from V and 1 base from J, with 14 bases between. The rearrangement links TRBV14 to TRBJ1-3; D possibly corresponds to TRBD1 (6 bases). The TCR sequence derives from a human donor with HPV-associated anogenital cancer. The source was blood, collected from a patient who underwent chemoradiotherapy. The CDR3 nucleotides read TGTGCCAGCAGCCTCCGGGGGGCTTTTTCTGGAAACACCATATATTTT. Its translation is CASSLRGAFSGNTIYF.